The 26 T cell receptor beta chains in this list originate from one sample, sequenced in a study of blood T cell repertoires in COVID-19. Only in-frame clones appear in the TCRdb table, and some are missing; sequencing was by immunoSEQ multiplex PCR. The repertoire consists of about 160,000 clones, with around 84% occurring once and the leading ten covering roughly 7%. The sample was peripheral blood. These receptors were taken from a man between 45 and 60 years old with active or convalescent COVID-19.

The chain recombines TRBV18 with TRBJ2-1; 7 bases align to TRBD2. The trim removed 3 bases at V and 3 bases at J, leaving 5 bases unmatched. This CDR3 comprises 15 residues. The germline V gene encodes CDR1 KGHSH and CDR2 LQKENI. This chain's CDR3 is CASSPRTSDYNEQFF. DNA for the CDR3: TGTGCCAGCTCACCTAGAACTAGCGACTACAATGAGCAGTTCTTC.

The chain joins TRBV29-1 to TRBJ1-1; D unresolved. V dropped 4 bases and J dropped 1 base, with 10 bases sitting between them. CDR3 length: 13 amino acids. Germline V gene lookup returns CDR1 SQVTM and CDR2 ANQGSEA. The CDR3 sequence is CSVGGLTNTEAFF. The CDR3 region has the DNA TGCAGCGTTGGAGGGTTAACGAACACTGAAGCTTTCTTT.

V usage is TRBV18 and J usage is TRBJ2-2; 12 nucleotides match TRBD2. Per the germline V gene, CDR1 is KGHSH and CDR2 is LQKENI. The J segment lost 0 bases and the V segment lost 1 base, leaving 0 bases of the junction unmatched. This CDR3 region has 17 residues. CDR3: CASSPRTSGANTGELFF. CDR3 DNA: TGTGCCAGCTCACCACGGACTAGCGGGGCGAACACCGGGGAGCTGTTTTTT.

The rearrangement links TRBV24-1 to TRBJ2-3; possible D gene TRBD2, 5 bases. CDR1 is KGHDR, CDR2 SFDVKD, per germline. V lost 3 bases and J lost 4, with 13 bases in between. The CDR3 is made up of 15 amino acids. The CDR3 reads CATSDRVVGADTQYF. Here the CDR3 DNA reads TGTGCCACCAGTGATAGGGTGGTCGGGGCAGATACGCAGTATTTT.

This clone is a singleton in its sample. This chain connects TRBV7-8 to TRBJ2-5; D remains unclear. CDR1 SGHVS and CDR2 FQNEAQ come from the germline V gene. The ends were cut back, 1 base at V and 5 bases at J, with 8 bases in the middle. CDR3 length equals 13 residues. CDR3 nucleotide sequence: TGTGCCAGCAGCTTAGACTCTGTTGAGACCCAGTACTTC. Its translation: CASSLDSVETQYF.

The V gene is TRBV7-8, the J gene TRBJ2-5; TRBD2 might be the D (6 bases). Looked up from germline, CDR1 is SGHVS and CDR2 is FQNEAQ. The germline V and J ends were trimmed by 6 bases and 4 bases, with 24 bases remaining between them. The CDR3 sequence is 17 residues long. CDR3 sequence: CASSSDRDSGGGETQYF. Here the CDR3 DNA reads TGTGCCAGCAGTTCCGACCGGGACTCCGGCGGCGGAGAGACCCAGTACTTC.

The DNA for the CDR3 is TGTGCCAGCAGCTTCGGACTAGCGGGGGATGAGCAGTTCTTC. Its protein is CASSFGLAGDEQFF. The genes are TRBV27 and TRBJ2-1, with TRBD2 matching 13 bases. V shed 6 bases, J shed 8 bases, and the junction held 4 bases outside the gene matches. Germline CDR1 reads MNHEY; CDR2 reads SMNVEV (reference sequence). The CDR3 consists of 14 residues.

In this sample, this clone turned up a few times. V usage is TRBV7-6 and J usage is TRBJ1-5; unclear D gene. There are 12 residues in the CDR3. CDR1 is SGHVS and CDR2 is FNYEAQ in the germline V gene. Trimming pared 5 bases from V and 9 bases from J, leaving 11 bases between. The CDR3 DNA sequence: TGTGCCAGCAGCCTACTGTCGGGGCCCCAGCATTTT. Protein product: CASSLLSGPQHF.

Regarding this clone: Relative to the germline gene, one junction end is altered; a read error may explain this. The CDR3 coding sequence is TGTGCTAGCAGCGCCTTTCGCGGGACTAATGAAAAACTGTTTTTT. Its translation is CASSAFRGTNEKLFF. V gene TRBV7-7 combines with J gene TRBJ1-4; D remains unclear. The germline V gene encodes CDR1 SSHAT and CDR2 FNYEAQ (reference sequence). The CDR3 length is 15 residues.

The DNA of the CDR3 is TGTGCCAGCAGCCGAGAACAGGGGGCTGGAAACACCATATATTTT. Protein sequence: CASSREQGAGNTIYF. The chain employs TRBV4-2 and TRBJ1-3, with 8 positions matching TRBD1. J lost 2 bases, V lost 4 bases, and 4 bases had no gene match. The length of the CDR3 is 15 residues. Germline CDR1 LGHNA, CDR2 YNFKEQ.

V gene TRBV7-9 combines with J gene TRBJ2-1; 7 nucleotides agree with TRBD2. V lost 5 bases, J lost 7 bases, and 14 bases stayed unmatched. The CDR3 has 16 amino acids. The germline V gene has CDR1 SEHNR and CDR2 FQNEAQ (reference sequence). This CDR3 is CASSQRRLLARNEQFF. The DNA for the CDR3 is TGTGCCAGCAGCCAGCGACGGTTACTAGCGCGAAATGAGCAGTTCTTC.

The chain uses TRBV4-1 and TRBJ1-1, with 8 nucleotides matching TRBD1. The CDR3 is made up of 15 amino acids. V lost 1 base and J lost 5; bases outside the gene matches: 6. The germline CDR1 and CDR2 sequences are MGHRA and YSYEKL. CDR3 DNA sequence: TGCGCCAGCAGCCAAGGGCAGGGGGCTTGGACTGAAGCTTTCTTT. Translating gives CASSQGQGAWTEAFF.

This rearrangement joins TRBV4-1 to TRBJ2-7, with TRBD1 identical over 11 bases. The CDR3 runs 15 residues. Germline V gene lookup returns CDR1 MGHRA and CDR2 YSYEKL. J gave up 5 bases and V 3 bases, and 6 bases lay outside the gene matches. The CDR3 sequence: CASSHWTGGRNEQYF. CDR3 in DNA: TGCGCCAGCAGCCATTGGACAGGGGGCCGGAACGAGCAGTACTTC.

The V gene is TRBV25-1, the J gene TRBJ2-1; 14 nucleotides agree with TRBD2. Trimming at V came to 7 bases and at J to 11 bases, leaving 10 bases not matched to a gene. The CDR3 is 15 amino acids. Germline CDR1 and CDR2: MGHDK and SYGVNS. CDR3 in amino acids: CASMLPGLAGAQQFF. The CDR3 nucleotides are TGTGCCAGCATGCTACCGGGACTAGCGGGAGCTCAGCAGTTCTTC.

This chain uses TRBV19 with TRBJ2-1, with 9 bases that match TRBD2. Germline V lookup: CDR1 LNHDA, CDR2 SQIVND (reference sequence). This CDR3 has 20 amino acids. The V and J ends lost 9 bases and 5 bases, in that order; junction bases with no gene match: 26. The DNA for the CDR3 is TGTGCCAGGGAAAATGGGAGGTCCTGCGGGAGGGCTATTACCCACAATGAGCAGTTCTTC. Translation gives CARENGRSCGRAITHNEQFF.

The V gene is TRBV2, the J gene TRBJ2-1, with D possibly TRBD2 on 6 matching bases. The length of the CDR3 is 15 residues. From germline, CDR1 is SNHLY and CDR2 FYNNEI. The V gene lost 7 bases and the J gene lost 6 bases, with 19 bases spanning the gap. CDR3 nucleotide sequence: TGTGCCAGCAACGAGCGACTAGTGGAAGCCAATGAGCAGTTCTTC. Encoded protein: CASNERLVEANEQFF.

The chain carries TRBV4-1 and TRBJ1-1; D remains ambiguous. The CDR3 consists of 15 residues. The V end lost 1 base, the J end lost 0 bases, and 9 bases lay between the germline ends. Germline CDR1 is MGHRA and CDR2 is YSYEKL. The CDR3 loop is CASSQGRVLNTEAFF. CDR3 sequence (DNA): TGCGCCAGCAGCCAAGGGAGGGTGTTGAACACTGAAGCTTTCTTT.

The CDR3 is CASSYPQGSGNQPQHF. Here the CDR3 DNA reads TGTGCCAGCAGTTACCCACAGGGAAGTGGCAATCAGCCCCAGCATTTT. The chain recombines TRBV6-6 with TRBJ1-5, with D tentatively TRBD1 (6 bases). CDR3 size: 16 residues. V gave up 2 bases and J gave up 2 bases, with 13 bases separating them. The V gene's germline CDR1 is MNHNY and CDR2 SVGAGI (reference sequence).

This chain uses TRBV11-2 with TRBJ1-2; 11 bases line up with TRBD1. J lost 3 bases, V lost 5 bases, and 8 bases had no gene match. Germline loops: CDR1 SGHAT, CDR2 FQNNGV. This CDR3 region has 16 residues. The CDR3, as DNA: TGTGCCAGCAGCCCTATTCCGGGACAGGGGGACTATGGCTACACCTTC. Protein sequence: CASSPIPGQGDYGYTF. Using reference TRBV11-2 and TRBJ1-2 for the parts outside the CDR3, the full variable domain is EAGVAQSPRYKIIEKRQSVAFWCNPISGHATLYWYQQILGQGPKLLIQFQNNGVVDDSQLPKDRFSAERLKGVDSTLKIQPAKLEDSAVYLCASSPIPGQGDYGYTFGSGTRLTVV.

This clone has just one count. The V call is TRBV30, the J call TRBJ2-3; 10 positions agree with TRBD2. Germline V gene data show CDR1 as GTSNPN and CDR2 as SVGIG (reference sequence). Trimming at V came to 2 bases and at J to 1 base, leaving 3 bases not matched to a gene. CDR3 length equals 15 residues. CDR3 protein: CAWSLGLARTDTQYF. The CDR3 nucleotides are TGTGCCTGGAGTCTGGGACTAGCGCGCACAGATACGCAGTATTTT.

This clone has just one count. The V gene is TRBV6-1, the J gene TRBJ2-7, with D perhaps TRBD2 (5 bases). Trimming stripped 2 bases from V and 7 bases from J, with 15 bases between. Germline CDR1 is MNHNS and CDR2 is SASEGT. The CDR3 covers 14 residues. CDR3: CASSETRTLGEQYF. CDR3 nucleotides: TGTGCCAGCAGTGAAACCAGGACTCTGGGGGAGCAGTACTTC.

The chain combines TRBV11-2 with TRBJ2-7, with D perhaps TRBD1 (6 bases). The ends were cut back, 4 bases at V and 3 bases at J, with 13 bases in the middle. Germline V gene lookup returns CDR1 SGHAT and CDR2 FQNNGV. The CDR3 runs to 14 residues. For the CDR3, the DNA is TGTGCCAGCAGCTGGGACAAGGGTTACTACGAGCAGTACTTC. Translated, it gives CASSWDKGYYEQYF.

This sequence joins TRBV5-4 and TRBJ2-5, with TRBD2 as a possible D gene (6 bases). V shed 3 bases and J shed 4 bases, with 13 bases lying between them. Per the germline V gene, CDR1 is SGHNT and CDR2 is YYREEE (reference sequence). There are 14 residues in the CDR3. CDR3 in amino acids: CASSYHGTPETQYF. CDR3 in DNA: TGTGCCAGCAGCTACCACGGGACTCCAGAGACCCAGTACTTC.

This chain connects TRBV6-5 to TRBJ1-5, with TRBD1 identical over 8 bases. V shed 4 bases and J 7 bases; nucleotides not matched to a gene: 6. CDR1 MNHEY and CDR2 SVGAGI come from the germline V gene. The CDR3 loop spans 14 amino acids. CDR3 sequence reads: CASSFRQGRQPQHF. The CDR3 DNA reads as TGTGCCAGCAGTTTCCGACAGGGGAGACAGCCCCAGCATTTT.

This clone was counted between two and nine times. J is TRBJ1-2 and V is TRBV28, with D possibly TRBD1 on 5 matching bases. The CDR3 runs to 14 residues. Germline V CDR1 and CDR2: MDHEN, SYDVKM. The ends were cut back, 6 bases at V and 7 bases at J, with 18 bases in the middle. The CDR3 loop reads CASSSLGGGLGYTF. CDR3 DNA: TGTGCCAGCAGCTCATTAGGTGGGGGACTTGGCTACACCTTC.

Note on this clone: Other nucleotide sequences from this sample produce the same CDR3. The chain joins TRBV18 to TRBJ1-6; D unclear. V lost 6 bases, J lost 7 bases, and 13 bases lay in between. The CDR3 spans 14 residues. CDR1 is KGHSH and CDR2 is LQKENI in the germline V gene. The CDR3 here is CASSPNGRNSPLHF. The CDR3 DNA reads TGTGCCAGCTCGCCGAACGGGAGGAATTCACCCCTCCACTTT.